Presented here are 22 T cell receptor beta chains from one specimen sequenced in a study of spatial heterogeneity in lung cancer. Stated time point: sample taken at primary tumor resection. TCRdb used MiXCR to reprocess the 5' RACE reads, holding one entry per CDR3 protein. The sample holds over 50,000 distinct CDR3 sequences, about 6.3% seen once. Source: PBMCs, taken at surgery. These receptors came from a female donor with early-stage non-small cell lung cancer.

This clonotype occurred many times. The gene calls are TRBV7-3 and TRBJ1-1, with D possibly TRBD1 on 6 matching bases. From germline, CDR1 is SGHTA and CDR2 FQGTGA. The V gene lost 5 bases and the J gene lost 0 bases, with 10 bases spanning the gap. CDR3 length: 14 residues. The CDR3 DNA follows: TGTGCCAGCAGCGTAGGGGACATGAACACTGAAGCTTTCTTT. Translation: CASSVGDMNTEAFF.

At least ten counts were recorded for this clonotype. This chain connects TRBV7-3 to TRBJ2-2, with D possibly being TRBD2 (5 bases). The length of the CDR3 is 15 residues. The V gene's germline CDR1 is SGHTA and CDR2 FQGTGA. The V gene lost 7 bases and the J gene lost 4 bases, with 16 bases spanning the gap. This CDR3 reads CASTLGGGSTGELFF. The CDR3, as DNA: TGTGCCAGCACCCTAGGAGGAGGCTCCACCGGGGAGCTGTTTTTT.

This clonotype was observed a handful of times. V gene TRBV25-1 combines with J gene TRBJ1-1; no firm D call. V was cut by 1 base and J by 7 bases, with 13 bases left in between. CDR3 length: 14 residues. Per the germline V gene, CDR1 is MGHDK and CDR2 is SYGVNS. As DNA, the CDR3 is TGTGCCAGCAGTGAATGGATAGGAACCAATGAAGCTTTCTTT. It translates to CASSEWIGTNEAFF.

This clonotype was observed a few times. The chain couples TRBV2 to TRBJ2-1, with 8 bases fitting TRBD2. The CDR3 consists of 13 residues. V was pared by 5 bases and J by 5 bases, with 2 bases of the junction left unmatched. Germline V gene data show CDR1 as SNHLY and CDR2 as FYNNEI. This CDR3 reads CASSRREDNEQFF. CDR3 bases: TGTGCCAGCAGTAGGCGGGAGGACAATGAGCAGTTCTTC. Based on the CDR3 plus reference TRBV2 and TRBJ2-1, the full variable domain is EPEVTQTPSHQVTQMGQEVILRCVPISNHLYFYWYRQILGQKVEFLVSFYNNEISEKSEIFDDQFSVERPDGSNFTLKIRSTKLEDSAMYFCASSRREDNEQFFGPGTRLTVL.

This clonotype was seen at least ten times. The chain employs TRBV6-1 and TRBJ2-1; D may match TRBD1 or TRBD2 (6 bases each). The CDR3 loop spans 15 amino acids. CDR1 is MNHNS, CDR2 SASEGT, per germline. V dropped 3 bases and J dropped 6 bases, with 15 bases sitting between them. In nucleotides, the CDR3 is TGTGCCAGCAGTGATGAGGGGGGCGCTGGCAATGAGCAGTTCTTC. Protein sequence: CASSDEGGAGNEQFF.

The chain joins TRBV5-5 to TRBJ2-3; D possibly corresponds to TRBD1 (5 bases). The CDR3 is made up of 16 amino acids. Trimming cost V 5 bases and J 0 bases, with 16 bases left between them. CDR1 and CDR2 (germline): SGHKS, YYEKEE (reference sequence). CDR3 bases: TGTGCCAGCAGTCCCGGGCCGGACACAAGCACAGATACGCAGTATTTT. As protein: CASSPGPDTSTDTQYF.

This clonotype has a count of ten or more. CDR3 loop: CASSLGGSNNNEQFF. DNA for the CDR3: TGTGCCAGCAGCCTAGGGGGGTCTAACAACAATGAGCAGTTCTTC. J is TRBJ2-1 and V is TRBV7-3; D is possibly TRBD1 or TRBD2 (6 bases each). Germline-derived CDR1 and CDR2 are SGHTA and FQGTGA. V lost 5 bases to trimming and J lost 5 bases, with 16 bases between them. The CDR3 runs 15 residues.

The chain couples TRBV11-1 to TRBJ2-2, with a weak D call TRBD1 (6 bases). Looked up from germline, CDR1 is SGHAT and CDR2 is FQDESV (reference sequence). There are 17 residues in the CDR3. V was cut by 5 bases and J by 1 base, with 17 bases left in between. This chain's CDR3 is CASSLTTGLGNTGELFF. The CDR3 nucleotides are TGTGCCAGCAGCCTCACCACAGGGCTTGGGAACACCGGGGAGCTGTTTTTT. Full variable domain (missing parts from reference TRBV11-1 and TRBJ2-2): EAEVAQSPRYKITEKSQAVAFWCDPISGHATLYWYRQILGQGPELLVQFQDESVVDDSQLPKDRFSAERLKGVDSTLKIQPAELGDSAMYLCASSLTTGLGNTGELFFGEGSRLTVL.

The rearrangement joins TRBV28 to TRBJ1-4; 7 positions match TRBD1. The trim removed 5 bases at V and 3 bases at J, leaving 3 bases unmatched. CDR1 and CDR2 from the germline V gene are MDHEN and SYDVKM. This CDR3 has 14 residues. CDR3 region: CASSHDRANEKLFF. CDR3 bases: TGTGCCAGCAGTCATGACAGGGCTAATGAAAAACTGTTTTTT.

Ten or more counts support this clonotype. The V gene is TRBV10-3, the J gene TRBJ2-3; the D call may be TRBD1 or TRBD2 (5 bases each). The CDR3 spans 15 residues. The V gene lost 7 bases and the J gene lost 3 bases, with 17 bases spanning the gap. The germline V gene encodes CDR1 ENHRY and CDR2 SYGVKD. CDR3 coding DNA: TGTGCCATCACCACCCCGGGACCGACGACAGATACGCAGTATTTT. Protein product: CAITTPGPTTDTQYF.

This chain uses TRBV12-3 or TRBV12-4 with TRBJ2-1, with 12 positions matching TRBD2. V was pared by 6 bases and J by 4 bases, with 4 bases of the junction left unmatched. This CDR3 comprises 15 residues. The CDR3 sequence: CASRTGTSGYNEQFF. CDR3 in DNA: TGTGCCAGCAGGACCGGGACTAGCGGGTACAATGAGCAGTTCTTC.

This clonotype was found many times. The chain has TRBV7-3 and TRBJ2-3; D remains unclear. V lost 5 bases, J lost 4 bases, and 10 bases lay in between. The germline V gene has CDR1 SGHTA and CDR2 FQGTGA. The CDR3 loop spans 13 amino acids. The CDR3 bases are TGTGCCAGCAGCCTTTCGAGTGCAGATACGCAGTATTTT. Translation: CASSLSSADTQYF.

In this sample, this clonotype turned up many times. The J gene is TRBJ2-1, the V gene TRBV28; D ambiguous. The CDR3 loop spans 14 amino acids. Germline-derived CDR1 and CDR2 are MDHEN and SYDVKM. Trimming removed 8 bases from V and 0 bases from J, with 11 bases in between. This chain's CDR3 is CASLSGSSYNEQFF. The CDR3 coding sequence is TGTGCCAGCCTATCTGGATCCTCCTACAATGAGCAGTTCTTC.

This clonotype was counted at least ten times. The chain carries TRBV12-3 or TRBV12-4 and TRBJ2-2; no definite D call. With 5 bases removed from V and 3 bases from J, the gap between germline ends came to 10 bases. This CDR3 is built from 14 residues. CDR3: CASSIGRHTGELFF. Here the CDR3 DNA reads TGTGCCAGCAGTATAGGACGGCACACCGGGGAGCTGTTTTTT.

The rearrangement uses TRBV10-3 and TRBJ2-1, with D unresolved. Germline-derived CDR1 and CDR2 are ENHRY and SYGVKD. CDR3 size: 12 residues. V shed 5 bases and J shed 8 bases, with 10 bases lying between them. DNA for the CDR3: TGTGCCATCAGTCCGGATCAGGATGAGCAGTTCTTC. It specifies CAISPDQDEQFF.

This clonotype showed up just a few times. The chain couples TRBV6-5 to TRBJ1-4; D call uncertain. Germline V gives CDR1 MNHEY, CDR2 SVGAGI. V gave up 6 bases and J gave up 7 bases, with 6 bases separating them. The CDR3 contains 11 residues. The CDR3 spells CASRKGEKLFF. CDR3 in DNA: TGTGCCAGCAGGAAGGGTGAAAAACTGTTTTTT.

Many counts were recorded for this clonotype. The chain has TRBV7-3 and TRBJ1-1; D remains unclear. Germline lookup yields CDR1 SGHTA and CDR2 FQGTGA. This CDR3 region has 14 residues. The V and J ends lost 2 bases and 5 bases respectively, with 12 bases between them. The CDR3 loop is CASSLYPEGTEAFF. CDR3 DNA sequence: TGTGCCAGCAGCTTATATCCTGAGGGAACTGAAGCTTTCTTT. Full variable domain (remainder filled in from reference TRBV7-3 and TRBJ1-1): GAGVSQTPSNKVTEKGKYVELRCDPISGHTALYWYRQSLGQGPEFLIYFQGTGAADDSGLPNDRFFAVRPEGSVSTLKIQRTERGDSAVYLCASSLYPEGTEAFFGQGTRLTVV.

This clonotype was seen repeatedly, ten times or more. The CDR3 nucleotides read TGTGCCAGCAGCTTAGCCCCATTCGACAGCGATAGGGCTCCCCTCCACTTT. Its protein is CASSLAPFDSDRAPLHF. The chain carries TRBV7-9 and TRBJ1-6; TRBD1 might be the D (5 bases). The CDR3 has 17 residues. V shed 0 bases and J shed 13 bases, with 22 bases lying between them. Per the germline V gene, CDR1 is SEHNR and CDR2 is FQNEAQ (reference sequence). Based on the CDR3 plus reference TRBV7-9 and TRBJ1-6, the full variable domain is DTGVSQNPRHKITKRGQNVTFRCDPISEHNRLYWYRQTLGQGPEFLTYFQNEAQLEKSRLLSDRFSAERPKGSFSTLEIQRTEQGDSAMYLCASSLAPFDSDRAPLHFGNGTRLTVT.

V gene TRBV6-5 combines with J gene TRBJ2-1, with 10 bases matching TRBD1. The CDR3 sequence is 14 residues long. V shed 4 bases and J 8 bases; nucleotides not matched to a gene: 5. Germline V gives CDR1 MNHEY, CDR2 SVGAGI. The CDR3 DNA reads TGTGCCAGCAGTTCCCGGGACAGGGGTGATGAGCAGTTCTTC. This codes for CASSSRDRGDEQFF.

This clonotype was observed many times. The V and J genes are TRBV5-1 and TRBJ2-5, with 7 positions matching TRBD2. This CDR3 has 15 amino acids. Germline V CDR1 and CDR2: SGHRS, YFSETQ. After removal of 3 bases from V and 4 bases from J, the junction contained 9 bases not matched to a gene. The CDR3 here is CASSSSSGDGETQYF. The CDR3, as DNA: TGCGCCAGCAGCTCGTCCAGCGGGGATGGAGAGACCCAGTACTTC.

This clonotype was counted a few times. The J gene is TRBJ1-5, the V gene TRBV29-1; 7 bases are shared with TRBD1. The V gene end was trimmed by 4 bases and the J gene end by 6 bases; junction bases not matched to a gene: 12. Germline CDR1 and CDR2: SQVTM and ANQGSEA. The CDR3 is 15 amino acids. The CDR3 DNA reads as TGCAGCGTTGTGGAGCGAGGGGGCGGGAGTCAGCCCCAGCATTTT. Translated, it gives CSVVERGGGSQPQHF.

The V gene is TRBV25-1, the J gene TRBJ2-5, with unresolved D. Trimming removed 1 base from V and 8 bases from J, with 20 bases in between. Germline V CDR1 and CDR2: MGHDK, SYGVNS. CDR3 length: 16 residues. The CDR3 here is CASSEFDGRGVGTQYF. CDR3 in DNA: TGTGCCAGCAGTGAATTTGATGGGCGCGGCGTGGGAACCCAGTACTTC.